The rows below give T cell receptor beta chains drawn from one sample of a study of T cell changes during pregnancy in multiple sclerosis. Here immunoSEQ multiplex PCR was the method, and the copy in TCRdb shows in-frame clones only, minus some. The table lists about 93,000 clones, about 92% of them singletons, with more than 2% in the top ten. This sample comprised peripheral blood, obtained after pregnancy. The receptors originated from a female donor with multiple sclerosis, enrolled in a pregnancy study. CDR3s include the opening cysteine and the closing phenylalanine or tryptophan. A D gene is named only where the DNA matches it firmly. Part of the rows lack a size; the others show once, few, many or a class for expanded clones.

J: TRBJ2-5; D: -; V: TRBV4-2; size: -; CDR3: CASSQREGSETQYF; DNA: TGTGCCAGCAGCCAGAGGGAAGGGTCGGAGACCCAGTACTTC
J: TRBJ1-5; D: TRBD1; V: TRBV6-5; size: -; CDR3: CASSLWDSADQPQHF; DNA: TGTGCCAGCAGTCTCTGGGACAGCGCGGATCAGCCCCAGCATTTT
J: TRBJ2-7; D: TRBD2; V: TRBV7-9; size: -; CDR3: CASSLAPGLYEQYF; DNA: TGTGCCAGCAGCTTAGCGCCGGGACTATACGAGCAGTACTTC
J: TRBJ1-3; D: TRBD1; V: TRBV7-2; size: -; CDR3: CASSLRAGGRSNTIYF; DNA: TGTGCCAGCAGCTTAAGGGCAGGGGGCCGCTCAAACACCATATATTTT
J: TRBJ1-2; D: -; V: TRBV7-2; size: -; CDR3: CASSLRAGDWYGYTF; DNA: TGTGCCAGCAGCCTTCGGGCAGGGGATTGGTATGGCTACACCTTC
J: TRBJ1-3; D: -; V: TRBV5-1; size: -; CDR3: CASSSRTDSGNTIYF; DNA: TGCGCCAGCAGCTCCAGGACAGACTCTGGAAACACCATATATTTT
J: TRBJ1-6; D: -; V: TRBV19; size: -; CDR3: CASSIAGLNSPLHF; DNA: TGTGCCAGTAGTATTGCGGGACTAAATTCACCCCTCCACTTT
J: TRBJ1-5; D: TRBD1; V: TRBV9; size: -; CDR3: CASSVGIGTGSQPQHF; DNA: TGTGCCAGCAGCGTAGGAATCGGGACAGGGTCTCAGCCCCAGCATTTT
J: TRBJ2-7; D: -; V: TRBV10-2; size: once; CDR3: CASSVGGSYEQYF; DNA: TGCGCCAGCAGTGTCGGAGGCTCCTACGAGCAGTACTTC
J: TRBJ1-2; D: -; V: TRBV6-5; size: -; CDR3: CASHLGGGGGYTF; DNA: TGTGCCAGTCACCTGGGGGGAGGGGGTGGCTACACCTTC
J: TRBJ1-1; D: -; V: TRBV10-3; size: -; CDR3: CAIRATGTEAFF; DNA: TGTGCCATCAGAGCCACGGGGACTGAAGCTTTCTTT
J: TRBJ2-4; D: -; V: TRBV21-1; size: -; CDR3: CASSKGQGKQGIMSDIQYF; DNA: TGTGCCAGCAGCAAAGGCCAAGGCAAACAGGGAATCATGAGTGACATTCAGTACTTC
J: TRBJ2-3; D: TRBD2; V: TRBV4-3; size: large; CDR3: CASSQAERGVADTQYF; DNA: TGCGCCAGCAGCCAAGCCGAGCGGGGGGTGGCAGATACGCAGTATTTT
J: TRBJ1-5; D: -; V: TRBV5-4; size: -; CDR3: CASSQGGDLLNQPQHF; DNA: TGTGCCAGCAGCCAAGGGGGGGACCTACTGAATCAGCCCCAGCATTTT
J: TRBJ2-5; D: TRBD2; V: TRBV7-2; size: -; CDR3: CASSPKLLAGAITQETQYF; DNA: TGTGCCAGCAGCCCAAAATTGTTAGCGGGGGCTATTACTCAAGAGACCCAGTACTTC
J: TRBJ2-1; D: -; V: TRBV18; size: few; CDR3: CASSPGQLNNEQFF; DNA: TGTGCCAGCTCACCTGGACAGTTGAACAATGAGCAGTTCTTC
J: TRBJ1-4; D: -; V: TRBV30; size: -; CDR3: CAWGRQIATNEKLFF; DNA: TGTGCCTGGGGCCGACAGATTGCAACTAATGAAAAACTGTTTTTT
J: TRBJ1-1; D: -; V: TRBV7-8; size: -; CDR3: CASSLRRVAGDTEAFF; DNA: TGTGCCAGCAGCTTACGCAGGGTCGCTGGGGACACTGAAGCTTTCTTT
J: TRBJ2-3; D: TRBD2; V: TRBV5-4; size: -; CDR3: CASSSKGSGGPLGTDTQYF; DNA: TGTGCCAGCAGCTCCAAGGGTAGCGGGGGGCCTCTTGGCACAGATACGCAGTATTTT
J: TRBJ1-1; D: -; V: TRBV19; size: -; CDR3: CASKAGTEAFF; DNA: TGTGCCAGTAAAGCCGGGACAGAAGCTTTCTTT
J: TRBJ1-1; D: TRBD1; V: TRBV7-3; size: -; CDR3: CASSPTGGGTEAFF; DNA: TGTGCCAGCAGCCCAACAGGGGGCGGCACTGAAGCTTTCTTT
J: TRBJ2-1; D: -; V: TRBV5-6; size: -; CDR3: CASSLEGYEQFF; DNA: TGTGCCAGCAGCTTGGAGGGGTATGAGCAGTTCTTC